This TCR beta chain comes out of a study of blood T cells in healthy people across ages. A J-beta primer mix and a sample-barcoded 5' primer were used in a second PCR of roughly 6 to 12 cycles. MiXCR, applied by TCRdb to the 5' RACE reads, yields one record per CDR3 protein. This table has around 1,000,000 distinct CDR3 sequences, more than 30% appearing once. Per the germline V gene, CDR1 is SGHRS and CDR2 is YFSETQ. V was shortened by 4 bases and J by 3 bases, with 10 bases between the two germline ends. The CDR3 has 13 amino acids. Sequencing was performed on blood. The rearrangement links TRBV5-1 to TRBJ1-1; no clear D. The sequence was obtained from a young man in good health. The CDR3 loop is CASSVYIDTEAFF. In nucleotides, the CDR3 is TGCGCCAGCAGCGTTTACATCGACACTGAAGCTTTCTTT.